This T cell receptor (beta chain) was found in a study of T cells after yellow fever vaccination (dated by TCRdb to about 2019). Regarding the complete study: The SMART-Seq v4 Ultra Low Input RNA kit was used to prepare libraries from fractions with low cell numbers. To follow T-cell clones before and after primary and booster YFV17D yellow fever vaccination, bulk TCR alpha and beta repertoires were sequenced over time. Two healthy male donors, one aged 18 to 29 and one aged 30 to 40 years, were included in the cohort. Bulk PBMC replicates and cell subsets were isolated from blood drawn at multiple timepoints before and after both primary and secondary immunization.

TCR cDNA was synthesized by 5'RACE template switching, which introduced a universal primer site and unique molecular identifiers. Priming for cDNA synthesis came from both the TCR alpha and TCR beta constant segments. Library amplification involved two PCR steps, and the second step added sample barcodes and sequencing adapters. Libraries were sequenced on Illumina HiSeq 2500 (2x100 bp) or NovaSeq (2x150 bp). For the original study's pipeline: MIGEC handled demultiplexing of reads and collapsing into UMI consensus sequences, while MiXCR performed V(D)J alignment. Vaccine-responding clonotypes were defined with edgeR using replicate PBMC samples, requiring FDR below 0.01 and a log2 fold change above 5 up to day 15. Each bulk clonotype was labeled CD4 or CD8 based on which sequenced repertoire, CD4 or CD8, contained the clonotype at higher abundance. In-frame beta chains were kept once TCRdb had trimmed the public reads at Q25 with fastp and called clones with MiXCR. Rows with a matching CDR3 protein are joined into one entry that keeps the most common DNA and genes. TCRdb's processing, not the authors' own work, is the source of the V and J calls. This sample lists around 350,000 distinct CDR3 sequences; 11% were detected once. 15% to 20% of the sample is in the top ten clones.

Findings and caveats that apply to the study as a whole: A small fraction of clonotypes showed up in both the CD4 and CD8 compartments, probably as a result of convergent recombination. FACS-sorted repertoires could contain abundant contaminating clonotypes from the bulk population, so computational filtering was required. Because only two donors were included in the study, the extent to which the findings can be generalized is limited. The secondary T-cell response was found to be weaker but faster than the primary response, with a peak reached on day 5 rather than on day 15. After the booster, most of the clones that had expanded following primary vaccination were detected again (just under 97% of CD4 and roughly 90% of CD8), which suggests that memory was broadly maintained.

Per the publication, the treatment or condition label means: live attenuated yellow fever vaccine strain. Two biological replicates of bulk PBMCs were collected at each blood-draw timepoint. PBMCs were isolated from peripheral blood using a standard Ficoll-Paque protocol. TriZol was used to extract RNA from bulk PBMCs, from CD4 and CD8 fractions, and from dextramer-positive and dextramer-negative fractions. At the junction V is shortened by 5 bases and J by 6 bases; bases outside the gene matches: 6. Counted from cysteine to phenylalanine, this CDR3 has 13 amino acids. CDR3 DNA only is kept here, 39 bases in frame from base 1. For CDR1 and CDR2, the germline V gene (reference sequence) lists PRHDT and FYEKMQ. A word on this clonotype: The antigen it recognizes is unknown. Base-call qualities are not available, and no considerably larger clone is one nucleotide away.

The sequence is built from TRBV13 and TRBJ1-2; 7 bases in between match TRBD1. This sample comprised PBMCs, obtained on the day of the first yellow fever vaccination. The receptor comes from a young man who received the YFV17D yellow fever vaccine. The CDR3 region has the sequence CASSGTGADGYTF. The sequenced DNA is TGTGCCAGCAGCGGCACAGGGGCGGATGGCTACACCTTC.